This note documents a single T cell receptor (beta chain) sequence. Its antigen remains unidentified. Base-call qualities are not available, and no considerably larger clone is one nucleotide away. Libraries came from the immunoSEQ multiplex PCR assay. Per the source publication's procedure: A statistical classification framework was built to diagnose cytomegalovirus status from the catalog of TCR beta chain sequences. The immuneACCESS repertoire file appears here via TCRdb, limited to in-frame rearrangements. These files lack a portion of the clones; in checked studies, under half of the deficit traces to unresolved V genes, and the cause of the others is not known. V and J calls and clone size come straight from that table; D and trimming were deduced from the DNA. Present in this sample are roughly 130,000 clones, about 90% of which were seen just once. About 3.7% of the sample goes to the ten largest clones.

The donors were included in the validation cohort of over a hundred subjects, a group kept apart from the roughly 670-subject first cohort. These data are taken from a study of cytomegalovirus exposure and HLA in healthy donors listed by TCRdb under 2017. General notes on the study: The roughly 700 repertoires of the first cohort and the 120 validation repertoires were produced on the same platform, according to a later analysis. Along with the approximately 700-subject first cohort, a separate validation cohort of over a hundred different subjects was used. The study aimed to test whether cataloging public T cell receptors could reveal signatures of past pathogen exposure. The study combined high-throughput TCR immunosequencing, statistical association of individual TCRs with disease status, and machine learning to predict cytomegalovirus infection status. Overall study results and their limits: The study listed 164 TCR beta chains as associated with cytomegalovirus. It was suggested by the authors that the approach could potentially be generalized to other disease states and immunological phenotypes. Most TCR sequences were seen in very few donors, while some public TCRs were found in many individuals. In both the original and validation cohorts, the classifier was reported to diagnose cytomegalovirus status with high specificity and sensitivity. All 120 or so repertoires were used to score co-occurrence in the validation cohort in a later analysis, because that analysis had no HLA typing for the cohort. In vitro tests confirmed that a few of the cytomegalovirus-associated TCR beta chains recognize cytomegalovirus antigens. Subsequent analysis determined that TCRs grouped into clusters in the first cohort also showed a tendency toward co-occurrence across the roughly 120 validation repertoires, and 94% of cluster scores exceeded 0.

Sequences MGHRA (CDR1) and YSYEKL (CDR2) are obtained from the germline V gene. V was cut back by 3 bases and J by 8 bases, leaving a gap of 14 bases between them. Inclusive of the bounding cysteine and phenylalanine, the CDR3 is 14 residues long. Only the CDR3 region is kept as DNA, spanning 42 bases read in frame from base 1. The chain is assembled from TRBV4-1 and TRBJ2-4; no D gene call is confident. The specimen sequenced was PBMCs. The receptor's source is a man aged 25 to 40 in good health and CMV-seronegative. The DNA sequence is as follows: TGCGCCAGCAGCCATAAAGTGACTGAAGACATTCAGTACTTC. This is translated as CASSHKVTEDIQYF.